Below are 27 T cell receptor beta chains sequenced from a single sample in a study of identical twins. TCRdb fed the 5' RACE reads into MiXCR, producing one record per CDR3 protein. This table holds around 1.7 million distinct CDR3 sequences, 32% found once. The source material was cord blood. Receptors were obtained from a newborn girl in good health.

The table lists this clonotype with a few counts. This chain uses TRBV9 with TRBJ2-1; TRBD2 is a possible D gene (6 bases). CDR1 SGDLS and CDR2 YYNGEE come from the germline V gene. The CDR3 consists of 16 residues. Trimming took off 0 bases at V and 0 bases at J, with 10 bases between the two ends. CDR3 region: CASSVGGGPSYNEQFF. The CDR3 DNA sequence: TGTGCCAGCAGCGTAGGGGGAGGCCCCTCCTACAATGAGCAGTTCTTC.

The chain links TRBV19 to TRBJ2-7; D possibly matches TRBD1 or TRBD2 (5 bases each). CDR1 is LNHDA and CDR2 is SQIVND in the germline V gene (reference sequence). CDR3 length: 16 amino acids. Trimming removed 1 base at V and 1 base at J, with 14 bases between. The CDR3 sequence: CASSIGLGDGSYEQYF. The CDR3 DNA reads as TGTGCCAGTAGTATAGGGCTAGGGGACGGATCCTACGAGCAGTACTTC. Using reference TRBV19 and TRBJ2-7 for the parts outside the CDR3, the full variable domain is DGGITQSPKYLFRKEGQNVTLSCEQNLNHDAMYWYRQDPGQGLRLIYYSQIVNDFQKGDIAEGYSVSREKKESFPLTVTSAQKNPTAFYLCASSIGLGDGSYEQYFGPGTRLTVT.

V and J are TRBV29-1 and TRBJ2-7; 7 bases map to TRBD2. The V gene's germline CDR1 is SQVTM and CDR2 ANQGSEA. Germline trimming cut 5 bases from V and 7 bases from J; bases unmatched to any gene: 17. This CDR3 region has 15 residues. For the CDR3, the DNA is TGCAGCGTTTTTGCTAGCGGAAACTCCTACAATGAGCAGTACTTC. It translates to CSVFASGNSYNEQYF.

As regards this clonotype: An end of the junction does not agree with germline; a read error may underlie this. J is TRBJ2-2 and V is TRBV7-7; 8 bases fit TRBD2. This CDR3 spans 20 amino acids. Germline V gene lookup returns CDR1 SSHAT and CDR2 FNYEAQ (reference sequence). CDR3 DNA sequence: TGTGCTAGCAGCTTAGGCTATATCGGGAAGCGGGAGTTCTACGCCGGGGAGCTGTTTTTT. Its translation: CASSLGYIGKREFYAGELFF.

This rearrangement joins TRBV5-1 to TRBJ1-6, with 8 bases that match TRBD1. Per the germline V gene, CDR1 is SGHRS and CDR2 is YFSETQ. The CDR3 has 19 residues. V lost 0 bases, J lost 3 bases, and 11 bases stayed unmatched. CDR3 in DNA: TGCGCCAGCAGCTTGGCAGGGGGCGACCCACGCTTCTATAATTCACCCCTCCACTTT. Protein product: CASSLAGGDPRFYNSPLHF.

The CDR3: CASSSLAGHIYKEQYF. The DNA of the CDR3 is TGTGCCAGCAGCTCTTTAGCGGGGCACATCTACAAAGAGCAGTACTTC. The J gene is TRBJ2-5, the V gene TRBV11-2, with 8 bases aligning to TRBD2. CDR3 length equals 16 residues. V lost 4 bases to trimming and J lost 11 bases; unmatched junction nucleotides: 18. Germline V gene data show CDR1 as SGHAT and CDR2 as FQNNGV.

This rearrangement joins TRBV20-1 to TRBJ2-1; 14 positions match TRBD2. V was clipped by 7 bases and J by 9 bases; unmatched bases: 5. The CDR3 has 13 amino acids. Per germline, CDR1 DFQATT and CDR2 SNEGSKA (reference sequence). CDR3 DNA sequence: TGCAGTGTCGGGACTAGCGGGAGAAGTGAGCAGTTCTTC. Translation gives CSVGTSGRSEQFF.

This rearrangement joins TRBV7-2 to TRBJ1-2; D not certain. The CDR3 contains 13 residues. The germline V gene has CDR1 SGHTA and CDR2 FQGNSA. Trimming shortened V by 1 base and J by 9 bases, and 12 bases separated the two germline ends. CDR3 nucleotides: TGTGCCAGCAGCTTAGAGGTTTGGGATAGCTACACCTTC. It encodes CASSLEVWDSYTF.

The chain links TRBV10-3 to TRBJ2-5, with 16 bases lining up with TRBD2. J was trimmed by 11 bases and V by 6 bases; bases with no gene match: 18. This CDR3 is 18 amino acids long. Germline CDR1 reads ENHRY; CDR2 reads SYGVKD. CDR3 bases: TGTGCCATCAGCCCCGGGACTAGCGGGAGGGCCCTCTACAATGAGCAGTACTTC. It encodes CAISPGTSGRALYNEQYF.

This clonotype occurred a few times. This chain uses TRBV9 with TRBJ1-1; D unresolved. The V and J ends lost 4 bases and 0 bases respectively, with 10 bases between them. The CDR3 loop spans 14 amino acids. Germline-derived CDR1 and CDR2 are SGDLS and YYNGEE. As DNA, the CDR3 is TGTGCCAGCAGCCCTACCTCGGTGAACACTGAAGCTTTCTTT. This codes for CASSPTSVNTEAFF.

This clonotype was counted between two and nine times. The chain combines TRBV5-1 with TRBJ1-2; 10 bases fit TRBD1. The CDR3 sequence is 14 residues long. Germline CDR1 and CDR2: SGHRS and YFSETQ. V lost 0 bases to trimming and J lost 6 bases; unmatched junction nucleotides: 2. In nucleotides, the CDR3 is TGCGCCAGCAGCTTGGGGGACAGGGGCGATGGCTACACCTTC. Residues: CASSLGDRGDGYTF.

The genes are TRBV6-5 and TRBJ2-7, with 11 bases identical to TRBD2. CDR1 MNHEY and CDR2 SVGAGI come from the germline V gene. The junction had 10 bases not matched to a gene; V was cut back by 2 bases and J by 1 base. The CDR3 loop spans 18 amino acids. The CDR3 bases are TGTGCCAGCAGTTACGGCAATAGCGGGAGGGGTGGTTCCTACGAGCAGTACTTC. Amino acid sequence: CASSYGNSGRGGSYEQYF.

This chain links TRBV18 with TRBJ2-1; D is perhaps TRBD2 (6 bases). Germline values: CDR1 KGHSH, CDR2 LQKENI. V lost 1 base and J lost 4, with 11 bases in between. The CDR3 runs to 15 residues. The CDR3, as DNA: TGTGCCAGCTCACCACGGGCTAGCGAGTACAATGAGCAGTTCTTC. Its translation: CASSPRASEYNEQFF.

The rearrangement joins TRBV27 to TRBJ1-5, with 7 bases fitting TRBD1. Trimming cost V 1 base and J 5 bases; bases outside gene matches: 11. The CDR3 spans 17 residues. Germline CDR1 MNHEY, CDR2 SMNVEV (reference sequence). The chain's CDR3 is CASSLWAGGGVDQPQHF. CDR3 bases: TGTGCCAGCAGTTTATGGGCAGGGGGAGGCGTAGATCAGCCCCAGCATTTT.

This clonotype is a singleton in its sample. The chain combines TRBV5-1 with TRBJ1-5, with a tentative D call TRBD1 (6 bases). CDR1 and CDR2 (germline): SGHRS, YFSETQ. The CDR3 contains 18 residues. Trimming shortened V by 4 bases and J by 0 bases, and 20 bases separated the two germline ends. The CDR3 nucleotides are TGCGCCAGCAGCCCTCCAAACCGGTACAGGGTTAGCAATCAGCCCCAGCATTTT. This translates into CASSPPNRYRVSNQPQHF.

This clonotype was recorded a few times. The V gene is TRBV20-1, the J gene TRBJ2-4, with TRBD2 identical over 10 bases. Losses at the gene ends were 3 bases for V and 1 base for J; bases not matched to a gene: 6. CDR3 length: 16 residues. Germline lookup yields CDR1 DFQATT and CDR2 SNEGSKA (reference sequence). The CDR3 DNA reads as TGCAGTGCTAGGATGAAGACTAGCGGGGCCAAAAACATTCAGTACTTC. Translating it yields CSARMKTSGAKNIQYF.

Remarks on this clonotype: A clone one base away is much larger, so this may be a read error. V gene TRBV6-6 combines with J gene TRBJ2-5; the D is unclear. CDR1 and CDR2 from the germline V gene are MNHNY and SVGAGI (reference sequence). Trimming pared 8 bases from V and 2 bases from J, leaving 12 bases between. The CDR3 extends over 13 amino acids. The CDR3, as DNA: TGTGCCAGCGGTGCAGGCCGTCAAGAGACCCAGTACTTC. It is translated as CASGAGRQETQYF.

This clonotype was seen a single time. The chain joins TRBV20-1 to TRBJ2-4; D ambiguous. CDR3 length: 13 residues. The germline V and J ends were trimmed by 5 bases and 3 bases, with 11 bases remaining between them. Germline V gene lookup returns CDR1 DFQATT and CDR2 SNEGSKA (reference sequence). The CDR3 DNA follows: TGCAGTGCTGCCTGGGTGGGCAAAAACATTCAGTACTTC. It specifies CSAAWVGKNIQYF.

This clonotype was recorded a few times. CDR3 in amino acids: CASSVDGTGNEKLFF. The CDR3 bases are TGTGCCAGCAGCGTAGATGGGACAGGGAATGAAAAACTGTTTTTT. The chain couples TRBV9 to TRBJ1-4, with 9 bases aligning to TRBD1. CDR3 length: 15 amino acids. The germline CDR1 and CDR2 sequences are SGDLS and YYNGEE. The J segment lost 5 bases and the V segment lost 0 bases, leaving 2 bases of the junction unmatched.

The J gene is TRBJ2-1, the V gene TRBV2; possible D gene TRBD1, 6 bases. V shed 6 bases and J shed 0 bases, with 18 bases lying between them. This CDR3 comprises 17 residues. Per germline, CDR1 SNHLY and CDR2 FYNNEI. For the CDR3, the DNA is TGTGCCAGCAGCTCGACACAGGGTAGAGGCTCCTACAATGAGCAGTTCTTC. It yields the protein CASSSTQGRGSYNEQFF.

This clonotype was found a few times. The V call is TRBV18, the J call TRBJ2-4; D remains ambiguous. Trimming cost V 2 bases and J 7 bases, with 12 bases left between them. Looked up from germline, CDR1 is KGHSH and CDR2 is LQKENI. The CDR3 covers 14 residues. In DNA, the CDR3 is TGTGCCAGCTCACCATGGGCAGAGCAGAACATTCAGTACTTC. It specifies CASSPWAEQNIQYF.

The rearrangement uses TRBV28 and TRBJ1-2; D unclear. V was pared by 7 bases and J by 4 bases, with 16 bases between. The CDR3 runs 14 residues. Germline CDR1 and CDR2: MDHEN and SYDVKM. The CDR3 loop is CASITPGDAYGYTF. The CDR3 DNA reads TGTGCCAGCATTACACCCGGGGATGCCTATGGCTACACCTTC.

V usage is TRBV13 and J usage is TRBJ2-5; D gene unclear. The CDR3 is 14 residues long. Deletions cut 5 bases from V and 1 base from J, with 11 bases between. Germline assignment: CDR1 PRHDT and CDR2 FYEKMQ (reference sequence). Here the CDR3 DNA reads TGTGCCAGCAGCCGGCCGGGCCGCCAAGAGACCCAGTACTTC. Protein: CASSRPGRQETQYF.

This clonotype was seen a few times. The rearrangement links TRBV2 to TRBJ2-5; D assignment may be TRBD1 or TRBD2 (5 bases each). Germline V lookup: CDR1 SNHLY, CDR2 FYNNEI. This CDR3 has 13 amino acids. The V end was cut by 4 bases, the J end by 0 bases, with 6 bases between. The CDR3: CASSGDDQETQYF. CDR3 in DNA: TGTGCCAGCAGTGGGGACGACCAAGAGACCCAGTACTTC. The variable domain in full, completed from reference TRBV2 and TRBJ2-5, reads EPEVTQTPSHQVTQMGQEVILRCVPISNHLYFYWYRQILGQKVEFLVSFYNNEISEKSEIFDDQFSVERPDGSNFTLKIRSTKLEDSAMYFCASSGDDQETQYFGPGTRLLVL.

The chain couples TRBV2 to TRBJ1-6; D not resolved. Germline values: CDR1 SNHLY, CDR2 FYNNEI. The germline V and J ends were trimmed by 2 bases and 0 bases, with 8 bases remaining between them. CDR3 size: 16 residues. CDR3 amino acids: CASSEHMASYNSPLHF. CDR3 DNA: TGTGCCAGCAGTGAACATATGGCCTCCTATAATTCACCCCTCCACTTT.

The V gene is TRBV6-6, the J gene TRBJ1-1; 7 nucleotides match TRBD1. CDR1 MNHNY and CDR2 SVGAGI come from the germline V gene (reference sequence). After removal of 6 bases from V and 2 bases from J, the junction contained 9 bases not matched to a gene. The CDR3 consists of 15 residues. The CDR3 region is CASRPLDRANTEAFF. The CDR3 DNA is TGTGCCAGCAGGCCACTCGACAGGGCTAACACTGAAGCTTTCTTT.

The rearrangement uses TRBV6-1 and TRBJ1-2; D might be TRBD1 (5 bases). V shed 5 bases and J shed 4 bases, with 14 bases lying between them. Germline values: CDR1 MNHNS, CDR2 SASEGT. CDR3 length: 14 residues. The CDR3: CASSRRRGFYGYTF. The CDR3 DNA follows: TGTGCCAGCAGTCGAAGGCGGGGGTTCTATGGCTACACCTTC.